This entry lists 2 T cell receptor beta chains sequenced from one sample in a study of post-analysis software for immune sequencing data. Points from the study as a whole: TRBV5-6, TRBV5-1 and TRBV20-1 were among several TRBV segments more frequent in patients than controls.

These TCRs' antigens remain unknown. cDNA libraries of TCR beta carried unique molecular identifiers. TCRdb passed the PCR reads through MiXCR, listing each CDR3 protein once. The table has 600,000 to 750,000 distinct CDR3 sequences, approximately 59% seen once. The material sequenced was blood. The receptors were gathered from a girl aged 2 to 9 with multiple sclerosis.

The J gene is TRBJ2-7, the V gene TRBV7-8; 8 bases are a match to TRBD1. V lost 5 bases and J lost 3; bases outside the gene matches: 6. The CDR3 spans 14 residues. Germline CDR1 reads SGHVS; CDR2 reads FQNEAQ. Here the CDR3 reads CASSPSDRVYEQYF. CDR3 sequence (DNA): TGTGCCAGCAGCCCCTCGGACAGGGTCTACGAGCAGTACTTC.

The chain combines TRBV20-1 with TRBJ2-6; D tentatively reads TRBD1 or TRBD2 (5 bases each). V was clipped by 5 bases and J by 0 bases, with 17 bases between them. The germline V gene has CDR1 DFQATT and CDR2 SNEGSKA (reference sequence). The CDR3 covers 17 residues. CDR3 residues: CSAPRLEGSSGANVLTF. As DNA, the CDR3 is TGCAGTGCTCCCAGATTAGAGGGGTCCTCTGGGGCCAACGTCCTGACTTTC.